The sequence of this T cell receptor beta chain was determined in a study of identical twins. One entry per CDR3 protein, called by TCRdb with MiXCR from the 5' RACE reads. Of 400,000 to 500,000 distinct CDR3 sequences in the sample, less than 20% were seen once. Germline-derived CDR1 and CDR2 are MNHEY and SVGEGT. V trimming: 6 bases; J trimming: 2 bases; junction bases outside the gene matches: 5. This CDR3 has 15 amino acids. This sequence joins TRBV6-2 or TRBV6-3 and TRBJ2-3, with 10 bases identical to TRBD2. This clonotype originated in a man in his fifties in good health. Sample: naive T cells sorted from blood. The CDR3 loop is CASRSSGGNTDTQYF. In DNA form, the CDR3 reads TGTGCCAGCAGATCTAGCGGGGGAAACACAGATACGCAGTATTTT.